Listed here is a single T cell receptor beta chain. The source of the sample is a study of blood T cell repertoires in COVID-19. The wider study: In Cohort 3, a recovered donor had either two negative PCRs, clearance, or symptom resolution. The United States, Italy and Spain were the sources of the acute and convalescent COVID-19 samples.

This table comes from immunoSEQ multiplex PCR, and its TCRdb copy is limited to in-frame clones, with some not included. The sample has about 210,000 clones, around 86% seen once. Recruits, aged roughly 18 to 100 years, lived in roughly 22 US areas. Categorization into cohorts depended on clinical history that participants reported. This CDR3 region has 16 residues. V was clipped by 6 bases and J by 6 bases, with 20 bases between them. Germline assignment: CDR1 MDHEN and CDR2 SYDVKM. This chain uses TRBV28 with TRBJ2-2, with unresolved D. This clonotype was sampled from a man younger than 40 in a cohort exposed to, infected with or recovered from COVID-19 (not recorded which). Sequenced sample: PBMCs or T cells enriched from blood (not recorded which). CDR3 sequence (DNA): TGTGCCAGCAGGCGAAGGCCTAACCCCGAGGCCGGGGAGCTGTTTTTT. Translated, it gives CASRRRPNPEAGELFF.